The rows below give T cell receptor beta chains drawn from one sample of a study of radiotherapy plus CTLA-4 blockade in lung cancer. Some clones are missing from TCRdb's copy, which holds only in-frame ones; the method was immunoSEQ multiplex PCR. The table shows roughly 57,000 clones, with almost 85% occurring only once. The source was peripheral blood, collected from a patient treated with radiotherapy plus ipilimumab. Receptors originate from a human donor with non-small cell lung cancer whose response to radiotherapy plus ipilimumab could not be evaluated. CDR3s include the opening cysteine and the closing phenylalanine or tryptophan. The D gene is left open where the match is weak. A row's size may be missing; if present it is once, few, many or a size class.

v_call	j_call	d_call	clone_size	cdr3_nt	cdr3_aa
TRBV28	TRBJ1-1	TRBD1	-	TGTGCCAGCAGTTTAGGACAGGTTAACACTGAAGCTTTCTTT	CASSLGQVNTEAFF
TRBV7-8	TRBJ2-1	TRBD2	-	TGTGCCAGCAGCTCTAAGACGGGACTAATTGCCTACAATGAGCAGTTCTTC	CASSSKTGLIAYNEQFF
TRBV6-1	TRBJ1-4	-	-	TGTGCCAGCAGTGAGGGGCAGGGGAGAAATGAAAAACTGCTTTTT	CASSEGQGRNEKLLF
TRBV9	TRBJ1-6	-	-	TGTGCCAGCAGCTCGGGACATTTATCACCCCTCCACTTT	CASSSGHLSPLHF
TRBV7-6	TRBJ2-7	-	-	TGTGCCAGCAGCGCCCCCGGGGACGAGCAGTACTTC	CASSAPGDEQYF
TRBV2	TRBJ1-4	-	few	TGTGCCAGCAGCGCCGACACGGAAAAACTGTTTTTT	CASSADTEKLFF
TRBV5-5	TRBJ1-3	-	-	TGTGCCAGCAACGTCGACAGGCCGGGAAACACCATATATTTT	CASNVDRPGNTIYF
TRBV9	TRBJ2-7	TRBD1	-	TGTGCCAGCAGCCTTGGACAGGGGCCCTACGAGCAGTACTTC	CASSLGQGPYEQYF
TRBV18	TRBJ1-3	-	-	TGTGCCAGCTCACCACCACATGGTTACACCATATATTTT	CASSPPHGYTIYF
TRBV29-1	TRBJ1-1	-	few	TGCAGCGTTGAAGTCAGGGCTGAAGCTTTCTTT	CSVEVRAEAFF
TRBV12-5	TRBJ2-2	-	-	TGTGCTAGTAACCCCTCGGGCGGGTCCGGGGAGCTGTTTTTT	CASNPSGGSGELFF
TRBV4-1	TRBJ1-1	-	-	TGCGCCAGCAGCCAAAGGGGCGGACTGAACACTGAAGCTTTCTTT	CASSQRGGLNTEAFF
TRBV14	TRBJ2-7	TRBD1	-	TGTGCCAGCAGCCCCAGCCCCGGGACAGGCTACGAGCAGTACTTC	CASSPSPGTGYEQYF
TRBV19	TRBJ1-2	TRBD1	-	TGTGCCAGTAGTATTTATTACTTGGGCAGGGGGCAGAACTATGGCTACACCTTC	CASSIYYLGRGQNYGYTF
TRBV10-2	TRBJ1-5	-	-	TGCGCCAGCAGTGAGGGACAAACTTATCAGCCCCAGCATTTT	CASSEGQTYQPQHF
TRBV15	TRBJ2-2	-	-	TGTGCCACCAGCAGAGCATGGGGGGACACCGGGGAGCTGTTTTTT	CATSRAWGDTGELFF
TRBV2	TRBJ2-7	-	-	TGTGCCAGCTCCCAGGAGGGGACCGAGCAGTACTTC	CASSQEGTEQYF
TRBV9	TRBJ2-7	TRBD2	-	TGTGCCAGCAGCCCAGGACTAGCGGGAGCGGATGAGCAGTACTTC	CASSPGLAGADEQYF
TRBV6-6	TRBJ2-5	-	-	TGTGCCAGCAGTTATGGAGGTAATCAAGAGACCCAGTACTTC	CASSYGGNQETQYF
TRBV18	TRBJ2-7	TRBD2	-	TGTGCCAGCTCACCACCGGGACTAGCGGGAGGGCCGACGTACGAGCAGTACTTC	CASSPPGLAGGPTYEQYF
TRBV7-2	TRBJ2-3	-	once	TGTGCCAGCAGTTTTTACACAGATACGCAGTATTTT	CASSFYTDTQYF
TRBV5-6	TRBJ1-5	-	few	TGTGCCAGCAGCTTGAGACAGGCATCAAATCAGCCCCAGCATTTT	CASSLRQASNQPQHF
TRBV7-9	TRBJ2-1	TRBD1	-	TGTGCCAGCAGCTCCGGGACAGGGCGAAATGAGCAGTTCTTC	CASSSGTGRNEQFF
TRBV2	TRBJ2-7	-	-	TGTGCCAGCAGTGAGGCGGCCGGCTACGAGCAGTACTTC	CASSEAAGYEQYF
TRBV4-3	TRBJ1-2	TRBD1	few	TGCGCCAGCAGCCAAGAAGGGACAGGGATCATCTCTAACTATGGCTACACCTTC	CASSQEGTGIISNYGYTF
TRBV7-2	TRBJ2-3	TRBD2	-	TGTGCCAGCAGCTTACCTAGCGGTAGCACAGATACGCAGTATTTT	CASSLPSGSTDTQYF
TRBV28	TRBJ2-7	TRBD2	-	TGTGCCAGCCAGCTCCCTGGACTAGACGACGAGCAGTACTTC	CASQLPGLDDEQYF
TRBV5-1	TRBJ1-2	TRBD1	few	TGCGCCAGCAGCCCGGACAGGGGGCCGAGCTACACCTTC	CASSPDRGPSYTF
TRBV11-3	TRBJ2-3	TRBD2	-	TGTGCCAGCAGCTTAGATAGCGGGAGAGGCACAGATACGCAGTATTTT	CASSLDSGRGTDTQYF